The rows below give T cell receptor beta chains drawn from one sample of a study of CD8 T cells in Susac syndrome. MiXCR, applied by TCRdb to the immunoSEQ multiplex PCR reads, yields one record per CDR3 protein. The sample includes 120,000 or so distinct CDR3 sequences, 96% of them seen just once. The sequenced sample consisted of CD4+ T cells from PBMCs. Receptors originate from a human donor with Susac syndrome. Each CDR3 is given with its conserved first and last residue. The D gene is left open where the match is weak. Rows give clone size only sometimes, using once, few, many, or a class for an expanded clone.

cdr3_length	v_call	d_call	j_call	clone_size	cdr3_nt	cdr3_aa
15	TRBV20-1	TRBD1	TRBJ1-1	NA	TGCAGTGCCGGGGACAGGGGGCGAGGGAACACTGAAGCTTTCTTT	CSAGDRGRGNTEAFF
12	TRBV3-1	NA	TRBJ2-7	NA	TGTGCCAGCAGCCAAGGAATTTACGAGCAGTACTTC	CASSQGIYEQYF
14	TRBV20-1	TRBD1	TRBJ1-2	NA	TGCAGTGCTAGAAGGACAGGGGGCAACTATGGCTACACCTTC	CSARRTGGNYGYTF
13	TRBV20-1	NA	TRBJ2-1	NA	TGCAGTGCTCACAGCACCACCTACAATGAGCAGTTCTTC	CSAHSTTYNEQFF
15	TRBV30	NA	TRBJ1-5	NA	TGTGCCTGGAGTCCGGACAGTTATAGCAATCAGCCCCAGCATTTT	CAWSPDSYSNQPQHF
12	TRBV3-1	TRBD2	TRBJ2-1	NA	TGTGCCAGCAGCCAAGGGACTAGCGGTCAGTTCTTC	CASSQGTSGQFF
15	TRBV2	TRBD2	TRBJ2-1	once	TGTGCCAGCAGGAAGGGACTAGCGGGAGGAGATGAGCAGTTCTTC	CASRKGLAGGDEQFF
17	TRBV9	TRBD2	TRBJ2-1	NA	TGTGCCAGCAGCGTAGAGGGTGGACTAGCGGCTTACAATGAGCAGTTCTTC	CASSVEGGLAAYNEQFF
14	TRBV19	NA	TRBJ2-3	NA	TGTGCCAGTGAAGAAAGGGGGTCCACAGATACGCAGTATTTT	CASEERGSTDTQYF
15	TRBV5-4	TRBD2	TRBJ2-1	NA	TGTGCCAGCAGCTTAGGCCTAGCGGGAGGTGATGAGCAGTTCTTC	CASSLGLAGGDEQFF
14	TRBV20-1	TRBD1	TRBJ1-5	NA	TGCAGTGCCGGAGTTCCAGGGGGAGGTCAGCCCCAGCATTTT	CSAGVPGGGQPQHF
16	TRBV2	TRBD2	TRBJ2-1	NA	TGTGCCAGCAGCGCCCCCATAGCGGGCACAGAAGTGGAGCAGTTCTTC	CASSAPIAGTEVEQFF
15	TRBV20-1	NA	TRBJ1-2	NA	TGCAGTGCTAGAGAGGGGAAACAGGGAATCCATGGCCACACCTTC	CSAREGKQGIHGHTF
14	TRBV11-2	NA	TRBJ2-2	NA	TGTGCCAGCAGCTTAGTGGGACTTTACGGGGAGCTGTTTTTT	CASSLVGLYGELFF
12	TRBV28	NA	TRBJ1-2	once	TGTGCCAGCAGTTTGGACAGTTTGAGCTACACCTTC	CASSLDSLSYTF
11	TRBV29-1	NA	TRBJ1-1	NA	TGCAGCGTGACAGGGAACACTGAAGCTTTCTTT	CSVTGNTEAFF
15	TRBV20-1	TRBD2	TRBJ2-5	NA	TGCAGTGTCGGGACTAGCGGGTTCCGCCAAGAGACCCAGTACTTC	CSVGTSGFRQETQYF
13	TRBV15	NA	TRBJ2-4	NA	TGTGCCACCAGCAGAGATAAGTCAAACATTCAGTACTTC	CATSRDKSNIQYF
14	TRBV14	NA	TRBJ1-4	NA	TGTGCCAGCAGCCATCGGGGACCCCTCGAAAAACTGTTTTTT	CASSHRGPLEKLFF
15	TRBV6-1	TRBD1	TRBJ2-7	NA	TGTGCCAGCAGCTCAGAGTGGACAGGACCCTACGAGCAGTACTTC	CASSSEWTGPYEQYF
14	TRBV12-3/TRBV12-4	NA	TRBJ1-5	NA	TGTGCCAGCAGTCAACAGGGATGGAATCAGCCCCAGCATTTT	CASSQQGWNQPQHF
15	TRBV6-5	NA	TRBJ1-2	NA	TGTGCCAGCAGTTACTCGATGACAGGAAACTATGGCTACACCTTC	CASSYSMTGNYGYTF